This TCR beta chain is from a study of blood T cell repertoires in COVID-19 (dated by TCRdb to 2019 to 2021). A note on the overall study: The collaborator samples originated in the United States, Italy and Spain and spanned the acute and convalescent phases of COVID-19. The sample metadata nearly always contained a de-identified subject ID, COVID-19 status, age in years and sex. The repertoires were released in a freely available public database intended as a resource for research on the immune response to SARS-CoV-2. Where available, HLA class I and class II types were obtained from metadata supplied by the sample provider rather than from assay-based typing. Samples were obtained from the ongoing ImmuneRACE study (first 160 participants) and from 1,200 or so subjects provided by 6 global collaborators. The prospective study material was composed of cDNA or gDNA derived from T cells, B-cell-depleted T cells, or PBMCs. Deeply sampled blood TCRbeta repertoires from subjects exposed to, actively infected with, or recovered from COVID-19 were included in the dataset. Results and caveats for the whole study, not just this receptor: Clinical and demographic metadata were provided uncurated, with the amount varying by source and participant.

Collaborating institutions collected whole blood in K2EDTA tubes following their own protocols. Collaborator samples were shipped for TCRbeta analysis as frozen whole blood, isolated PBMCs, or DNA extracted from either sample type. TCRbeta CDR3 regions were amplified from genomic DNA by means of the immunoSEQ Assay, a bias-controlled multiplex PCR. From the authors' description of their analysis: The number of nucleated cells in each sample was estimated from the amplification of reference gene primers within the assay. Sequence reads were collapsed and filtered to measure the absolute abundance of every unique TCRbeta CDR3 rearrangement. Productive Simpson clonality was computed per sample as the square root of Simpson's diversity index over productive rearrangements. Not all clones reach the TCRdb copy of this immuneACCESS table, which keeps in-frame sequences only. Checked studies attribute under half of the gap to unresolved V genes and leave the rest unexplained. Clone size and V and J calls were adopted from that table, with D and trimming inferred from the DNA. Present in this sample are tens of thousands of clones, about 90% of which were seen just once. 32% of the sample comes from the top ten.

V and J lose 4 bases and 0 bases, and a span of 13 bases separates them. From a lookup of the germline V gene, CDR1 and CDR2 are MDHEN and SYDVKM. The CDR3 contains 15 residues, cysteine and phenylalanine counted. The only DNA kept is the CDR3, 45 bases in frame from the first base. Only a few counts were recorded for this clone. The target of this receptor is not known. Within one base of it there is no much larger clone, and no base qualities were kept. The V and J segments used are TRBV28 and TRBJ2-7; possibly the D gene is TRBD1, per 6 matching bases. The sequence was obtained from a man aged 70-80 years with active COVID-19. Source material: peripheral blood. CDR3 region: CASSSPGTSSYEQYF. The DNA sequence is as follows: TGTGCCAGCAGTTCACCCGGGACAAGCTCCTACGAGCAGTACTTC. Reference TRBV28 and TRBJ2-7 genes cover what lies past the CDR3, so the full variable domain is DVKVTQSSRYLVKRTGEKVFLECVQDMDHENMFWYRQDPGLGLRLIYFSYDVKMKEKGDIPEGYSVSREKKERFSLILESASTNQTSMYLCASSSPGTSSYEQYFGPGTRLTVT.